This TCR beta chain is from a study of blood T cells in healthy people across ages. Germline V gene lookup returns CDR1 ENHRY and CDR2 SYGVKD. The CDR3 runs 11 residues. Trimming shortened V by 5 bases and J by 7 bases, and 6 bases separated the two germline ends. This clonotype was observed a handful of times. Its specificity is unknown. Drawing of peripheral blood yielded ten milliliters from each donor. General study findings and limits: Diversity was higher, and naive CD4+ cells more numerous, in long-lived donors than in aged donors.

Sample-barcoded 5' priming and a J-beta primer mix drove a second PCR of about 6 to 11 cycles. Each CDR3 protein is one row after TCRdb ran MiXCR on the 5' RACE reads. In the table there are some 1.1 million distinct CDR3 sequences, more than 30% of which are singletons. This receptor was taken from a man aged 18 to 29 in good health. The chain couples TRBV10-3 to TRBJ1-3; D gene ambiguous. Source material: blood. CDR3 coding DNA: TGTGCCATCAGTTCCACGAACACCATATATTTT. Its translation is CAISSTNTIYF.